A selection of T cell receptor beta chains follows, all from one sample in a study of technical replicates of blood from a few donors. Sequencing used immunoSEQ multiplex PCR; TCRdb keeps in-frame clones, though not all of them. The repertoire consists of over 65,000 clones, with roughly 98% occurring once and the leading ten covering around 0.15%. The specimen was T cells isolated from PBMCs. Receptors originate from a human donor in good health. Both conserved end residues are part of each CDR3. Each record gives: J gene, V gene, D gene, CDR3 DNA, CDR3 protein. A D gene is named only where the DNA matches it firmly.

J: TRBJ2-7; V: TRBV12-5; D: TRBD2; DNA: TGTGCTAGTGGTTTGGTAGCGGGGGGGGGCTGGTACGAGCAGTACTTC; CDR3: CASGLVAGGGWYEQYF
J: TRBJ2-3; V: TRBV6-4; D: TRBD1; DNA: TGTGCCAGCAGTGGGACAGGGGGCACAGATACGCAGTATTTT; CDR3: CASSGTGGTDTQYF
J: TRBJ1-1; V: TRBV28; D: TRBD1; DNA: TGTGCCAGCAGCCCCCCCGACAGGGTGGCTTTCTTT; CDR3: CASSPPDRVAFF
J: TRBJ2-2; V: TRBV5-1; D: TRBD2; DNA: TGCGCCAGCAGCCCATGGGTAGCGGGGAACGGGGAGCTGTTTTTT; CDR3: CASSPWVAGNGELFF
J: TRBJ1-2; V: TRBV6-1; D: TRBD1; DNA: TGTGCCAGCATCCTTGGACAGGGACCGCATGGCTACACCTTC; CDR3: CASILGQGPHGYTF
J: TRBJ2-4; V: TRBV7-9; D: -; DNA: TGTGCCAGCAGCCAACAGGGCCAAGCCAAAAACATTCAGTACTTC; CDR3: CASSQQGQAKNIQYF
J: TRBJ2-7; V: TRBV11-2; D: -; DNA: TGTGCCAGCAGTTCCGACGAGCAGTACTTC; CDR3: CASSSDEQYF
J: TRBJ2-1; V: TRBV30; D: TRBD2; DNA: TGTGCCTGGAGTGTCCACAGCGGGGGATGGCAGGAGCAGTTCTTC; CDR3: CAWSVHSGGWQEQFF
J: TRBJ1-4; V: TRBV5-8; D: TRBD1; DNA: TGTGCCAGCAGCGTGATGGGGACAGCCGAAAAACTGTTTTTT; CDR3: CASSVMGTAEKLFF
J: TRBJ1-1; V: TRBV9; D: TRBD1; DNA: TGTGCCAGCAGCGCGGGGGGACAGGGGAGGACTGAAGCTTTCTTT; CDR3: CASSAGGQGRTEAFF
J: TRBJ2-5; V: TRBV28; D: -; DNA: TGTGCCATCCTCACCCGGGAGCAAGGGGAGACCCAGTACTTC; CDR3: CAILTREQGETQYF
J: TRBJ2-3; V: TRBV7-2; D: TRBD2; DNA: TGTGCCAGCAGCGCTCACTACGGGGGGGGATCAAATACGCAGTATTTT; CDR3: CASSAHYGGGSNTQYF
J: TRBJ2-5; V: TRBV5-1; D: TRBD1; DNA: TGCGCCAGCAGCTTGATCCCGTCGGGACAGGGTCTTTCGGAGACCCAGTACTTC; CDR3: CASSLIPSGQGLSETQYF
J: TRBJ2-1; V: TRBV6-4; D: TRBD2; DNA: TGTGCCAGCAGTGACAGTAGTAGCGGGCACAATGAGCAGTTCTTC; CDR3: CASSDSSSGHNEQFF
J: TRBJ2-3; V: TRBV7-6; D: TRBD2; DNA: TGTGCCAGCAGCTGGGGAGGGGAATCAGATACGCAGTATTTT; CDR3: CASSWGGESDTQYF
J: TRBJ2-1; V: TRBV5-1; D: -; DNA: TGCGCCAGCAGCTTGGGCGGGATTGCCCAGAATGAGCAGTTCTTC; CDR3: CASSLGGIAQNEQFF
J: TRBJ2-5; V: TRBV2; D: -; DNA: TGTGCCAGCAGTCAGGAATCTATACAGGCCCAGTACTTC; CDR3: CASSQESIQAQYF
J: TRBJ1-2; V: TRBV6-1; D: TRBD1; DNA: TGTGCCAGCAGTAAAGAGACAGGGGAAAACTATGGCTACACCTTC; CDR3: CASSKETGENYGYTF
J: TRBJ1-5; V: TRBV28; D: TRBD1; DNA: TGTGCCAGCAGTTTCCCCGACAGGGAATTGTGGAGCAATCAGCCCCAGCATTTT; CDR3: CASSFPDRELWSNQPQHF
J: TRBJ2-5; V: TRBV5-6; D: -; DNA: TGTGCCAGCAGCTTCTTTGCTACTCTACAAGAGACCCAGTACTTC; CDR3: CASSFFATLQETQYF
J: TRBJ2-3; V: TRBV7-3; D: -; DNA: TGTGCCAGCAGCGGGACTAGCACAGATACGCAGTATTTT; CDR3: CASSGTSTDTQYF
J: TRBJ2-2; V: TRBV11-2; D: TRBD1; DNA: TGTGCCAGCAGCTTAGTTCGACAGGGGAACACCGGGGAGCTGTTTTTT; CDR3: CASSLVRQGNTGELFF
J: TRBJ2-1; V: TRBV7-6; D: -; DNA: TGTGCCAGCAGCTTATCCATCTACAATGAGCAGTTCTTC; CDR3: CASSLSIYNEQFF
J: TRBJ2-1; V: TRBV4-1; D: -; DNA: TGCGCCAGCAGCCAATGGGGCAGTTGGAGGTCGGCGGGATACAATGAGCAGTTCTTC; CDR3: CASSQWGSWRSAGYNEQFF
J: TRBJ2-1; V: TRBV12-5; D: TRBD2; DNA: TGTGCTAGTGGTTTGCCAGGACTAGTTAGAGACAATGAGCAGTTCTTC; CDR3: CASGLPGLVRDNEQFF
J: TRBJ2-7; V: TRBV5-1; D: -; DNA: TGCGCCAGCAGCCCCTTAGAGGCGGAAAGCTCCTACGAGCAGTACTTC; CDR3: CASSPLEAESSYEQYF
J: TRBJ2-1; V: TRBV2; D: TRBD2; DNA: TGTGCCAGCAGCCCGGGACTAGCCCACAATGAGCAGTTCTTC; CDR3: CASSPGLAHNEQFF
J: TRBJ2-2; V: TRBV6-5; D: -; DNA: TGTGCCAGCAGTTACTATCAGGGAGGAGCCGGGGAGCTGTTTTTT; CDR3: CASSYYQGGAGELFF
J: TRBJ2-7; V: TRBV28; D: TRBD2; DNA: TGTGCCAGCAGTTCACACCCGGGACTAGCGTACTACGAGCAGTACTTC; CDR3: CASSSHPGLAYYEQYF